One and the same sample provided the 27 T cell receptor beta chains below, sequenced in a study of cytotoxic CD8 clonotypes in ibrutinib-treated CLL. Measured with immunoSEQ multiplex PCR; TCRdb has only the in-frame clones, and not every one. The sample includes 35,000 to 45,000 clones, about 64% of them seen just once. Sequenced here: PBMCs, sampled at disease progression, from a patient treated with ibrutinib. The source is a human donor with chronic lymphocytic leukemia.

V usage is TRBV4-2 and J usage is TRBJ1-1; D call uncertain. CDR1 is LGHNA, CDR2 YNFKEQ, per germline. The CDR3 length is 15 residues. Between the trimmed V and J ends, which lost 0 bases and 1 base, there was a span of 9 bases. This chain's CDR3 is CASSQERLRNTEAFF. The CDR3 DNA is TGTGCCAGCAGCCAAGAAAGACTTCGGAACACTGAAGCTTTCTTT.

This chain uses TRBV9 with TRBJ1-3, with unresolved D. Germline CDR1 and CDR2: SGDLS and YYNGEE. The CDR3 consists of 16 residues. V was cut by 4 bases and J by 0 bases, with 14 bases left in between. This CDR3 reads CASSFSDVPSGNTIYF. The CDR3 DNA reads TGTGCCAGCAGCTTTAGTGATGTTCCCTCTGGAAACACCATATATTTT.

This chain joins TRBV6-6 and TRBJ1-4; tentatively, D is TRBD1 (6 bases). Per germline, CDR1 MNHNY and CDR2 SVGAGI (reference sequence). Trimming took off 6 bases at V and 5 bases at J, with 13 bases between the two ends. CDR3 length equals 14 residues. In nucleotides, the CDR3 is TGTGCCAGCAGCCCCCCGGACAGCAATGAAAAACTGTTTTTT. Its translation is CASSPPDSNEKLFF.

V gene TRBV15 combines with J gene TRBJ2-1; tentatively, D is TRBD2 (5 bases). Trimming removed 4 bases at V and 9 bases at J, with 16 bases between. This CDR3 spans 14 amino acids. Germline assignment: CDR1 LNHNV and CDR2 YYDKDF (reference sequence). CDR3 nucleotides: TGTGCCACCAGCAAGGGAGACTCCCGGGGTGAGCAGTTCTTC. Translating it yields CATSKGDSRGEQFF.

Written as DNA, the CDR3 is TGCGCCAGCAGTAGGGGAAACACCATATATTTT. Translated, it gives CASSRGNTIYF. This chain uses TRBV5-1 with TRBJ1-3; D is uncertain. Trimming cost V 5 bases and J 4 bases, with 4 bases left between them. CDR1 is SGHRS, CDR2 YFSETQ, per germline. This CDR3 has 11 residues.

This clone was detected only a few times. The rearrangement uses TRBV5-1 and TRBJ1-4; 10 bases match TRBD1. Germline V gene data show CDR1 as SGHRS and CDR2 as YFSETQ. This CDR3 comprises 16 residues. V shed 3 bases and J 0 bases; nucleotides not matched to a gene: 2. CDR3: CASSWTGGATNEKLFF. DNA of the CDR3: TGCGCCAGCAGCTGGACAGGGGGTGCAACTAATGAAAAACTGTTTTTT.

This clone was found a few times. The chain employs TRBV5-1 and TRBJ1-1; perhaps TRBD1 as D (6 bases). The germline V and J ends were trimmed by 4 bases and 2 bases, with 12 bases remaining between them. This CDR3 contains 14 residues. The V gene's germline CDR1 is SGHRS and CDR2 YFSETQ. The CDR3 sequence is CASSPWGANTEAFF. In DNA, the CDR3 is TGCGCCAGCAGCCCTTGGGGGGCAAACACTGAAGCTTTCTTT. The full variable domain, with the rest looked up from reference TRBV5-1 and TRBJ1-1, is KAGVTQTPRYLIKTRGQQVTLSCSPISGHRSVSWYQQTPGQGLQFLFEYFSETQRNKGNFPGRFSGRQFSNSRSEMNVSTLELGDSALYLCASSPWGANTEAFFGQGTRLTVV.

The V gene is TRBV6-6, the J gene TRBJ1-2; no definite D call. The CDR3 is 13 amino acids. The V end was cut by 0 bases, the J end by 4 bases, with 6 bases between. Germline CDR1 reads MNHNY; CDR2 reads SVGAGI (reference sequence). CDR3 sequence reads: CASSYSGPYGYTF. The CDR3 DNA sequence: TGTGCCAGCAGTTACTCCGGCCCCTATGGCTACACCTTC.

The chain recombines TRBV5-4 with TRBJ2-1, with 9 bases matching TRBD2. CDR1 is SGHNT, CDR2 YYREEE, per germline (reference sequence). The junction had 3 bases not matched to a gene; V was cut back by 0 bases and J by 2 bases. The CDR3 has 16 amino acids. The CDR3 region has the DNA TGTGCCAGCAGCTTGGCCGGGACTAGCACCTACAATGAGCAGTTCTTC. This translates into CASSLAGTSTYNEQFF.

The chain employs TRBV11-1 and TRBJ2-7; D is unclear. The V end was cut by 1 base, the J end by 6 bases, with 4 bases between. Germline CDR1 reads SGHAT; CDR2 reads FQDESV (reference sequence). The length of the CDR3 is 11 residues. The CDR3 nucleotides read TGTGCCAGCAGCTTAGGTTCCGAGCAGTACTTC. Protein: CASSLGSEQYF. The complete variable domain, with remaining parts taken from reference TRBV11-1 and TRBJ2-7, reads EAEVAQSPRYKITEKSQAVAFWCDPISGHATLYWYRQILGQGPELLVQFQDESVVDDSQLPKDRFSAERLKGVDSTLKIQPAELGDSAMYLCASSLGSEQYFGPGTRLTVT.

The chain is built from TRBV9 and TRBJ1-2; D is unclear. This CDR3 contains 13 residues. Trimming removed 3 bases at V and 1 base at J, with 7 bases between. Germline lookup yields CDR1 SGDLS and CDR2 YYNGEE. The CDR3, as DNA: TGTGCCAGCAGCGCGACGGTTAACTATGGCTACACCTTC. This encodes CASSATVNYGYTF.

This clone was counted between two and nine times. The CDR3 sequence: CASSQAVGSPLHF. In DNA form, the CDR3 reads TGCGCCAGCAGTCAAGCGGTGGGTTCACCCCTCCACTTT. The chain is built from TRBV23-1 and TRBJ1-6; D not certain. TRBV23-1 is marked as an open reading frame, function uncertain. V shed 2 bases and J shed 9 bases, with 8 bases lying between them. The CDR3 consists of 13 residues.

The CDR3 is CASSPGGQGPQPQHF. The DNA for the CDR3 is TGCGCCAGCAGCCCGGGGGGACAGGGCCCTCAGCCCCAGCATTTT. V and J are TRBV5-1 and TRBJ1-5, with 9 nucleotides matching TRBD1. V lost 4 bases, J lost 6 bases, and 8 bases stayed unmatched. Germline assignment: CDR1 SGHRS and CDR2 YFSETQ. The CDR3 totals 15 residues.

The gene calls are TRBV7-6 and TRBJ2-1, with D perhaps TRBD2 (5 bases). CDR1 and CDR2 from the germline V gene are SGHVS and FNYEAQ. The CDR3 runs 11 residues. Trimming removed 5 bases from V and 9 bases from J, with 8 bases in between. The CDR3 bases are TGTGCCAGCAGCCAAAGCGGTGAGCAGTTCTTC. Protein product: CASSQSGEQFF.

This clone was seen repeatedly, ten times or more. This chain joins TRBV5-1 and TRBJ1-5; 9 bases agree with TRBD1. The CDR3 consists of 15 residues. After removal of 2 bases from V and 6 bases from J, the junction contained 6 bases not matched to a gene. The germline V gene has CDR1 SGHRS and CDR2 YFSETQ. CDR3 loop: CASSLGTGTAQPQHF. CDR3 DNA sequence: TGCGCCAGCAGCTTAGGGACAGGGACGGCTCAGCCCCAGCATTTT.

The chain recombines TRBV11-2 with TRBJ2-1; D possibly corresponds to TRBD2 (6 bases). Germline lookup yields CDR1 SGHAT and CDR2 FQNNGV. CDR3 length equals 13 residues. The V end was cut by 5 bases, the J end by 8 bases, with 13 bases between. CDR3 protein: CASSLGTPDEQFF. CDR3 nucleotides: TGTGCCAGCAGCCTTGGGACTCCTGATGAGCAGTTCTTC. Filled out from reference TRBV11-2 and TRBJ2-1, the complete variable domain reads EAGVAQSPRYKIIEKRQSVAFWCNPISGHATLYWYQQILGQGPKLLIQFQNNGVVDDSQLPKDRFSAERLKGVDSTLKIQPAKLEDSAVYLCASSLGTPDEQFFGPGTRLTVL.

The chain couples TRBV2 to TRBJ1-4, with D perhaps matching TRBD1 (6 bases). V dropped 6 bases and J dropped 4 bases, with 15 bases sitting between them. CDR3 length equals 15 residues. Germline assignment: CDR1 SNHLY and CDR2 FYNNEI. Here the CDR3 reads CASSRGGSSNEKLFF. CDR3 DNA sequence: TGTGCCAGCAGCCGGGGGGGCTCGAGTAATGAAAAACTGTTTTTT.

The chain uses TRBV6-1 and TRBJ2-3; tentatively, D is TRBD1 or TRBD2 (5 bases each). V lost 6 bases, J lost 6 bases, and 16 bases lay in between. CDR1 is MNHNS, CDR2 SASEGT, per germline. This CDR3 comprises 14 residues. CDR3 in DNA: TGTGCCAGCAGCGCTACCTGGGGGTCGGATACGCAGTATTTT. It yields the protein CASSATWGSDTQYF.

This clone has only a few counts. The chain links TRBV19 to TRBJ1-5; a weak D match, TRBD1 (6 bases). V was trimmed by 9 bases and J by 7 bases, leaving 22 bases between them. This CDR3 contains 15 residues. The V gene's germline CDR1 is LNHDA and CDR2 SQIVND (reference sequence). The DNA for the CDR3 is TGTGCCAGCAGGGGCCCGACCGCTGAGTTGCAGCCCCAGCATTTT. The encoded protein is CASRGPTAELQPQHF.

This chain links TRBV13 with TRBJ2-5, with D tentatively TRBD2 (6 bases). Germline CDR1 PRHDT, CDR2 FYEKMQ (reference sequence). The CDR3 runs 14 residues. Trimming stripped 5 bases from V and 5 bases from J, with 15 bases between. The CDR3 spells CASSHAGTGETQYF. Here the CDR3 DNA reads TGTGCCAGCAGCCATGCGGGGACTGGGGAGACCCAGTACTTC.

The rearrangement joins TRBV6-6 to TRBJ2-7; D not certain. The ends were cut back, 5 bases at V and 7 bases at J, with 12 bases in the middle. The germline V gene encodes CDR1 MNHNY and CDR2 SVGAGI (reference sequence). The CDR3 totals 12 residues. The CDR3 loop reads CASSPGSNEQYF. The DNA for the CDR3 is TGTGCCAGCAGTCCCGGGTCCAATGAGCAGTACTTC.

The rearrangement joins TRBV6-5 to TRBJ1-3; TRBD1 is a possible D gene (6 bases). Trimming cost V 2 bases and J 2 bases, with 13 bases left between them. This CDR3 comprises 16 residues. Looked up from germline, CDR1 is MNHEY and CDR2 is SVGAGI. The CDR3 protein is CASSYQGRNPGNTIYF. In DNA form, the CDR3 reads TGTGCCAGCAGTTACCAGGGGAGAAACCCTGGAAACACCATATATTTT.

The chain joins TRBV9 to TRBJ2-3; D tentatively reads TRBD1 or TRBD2 (5 bases each). CDR1 SGDLS and CDR2 YYNGEE come from the germline V gene. The V end was cut by 0 bases, the J end by 0 bases, with 11 bases between. CDR3 length: 16 amino acids. CDR3 loop: CASSVESWGSTDTQYF. CDR3 in DNA: TGTGCCAGCAGCGTAGAGTCTTGGGGGAGCACAGATACGCAGTATTTT.

This clone was counted between two and nine times. The rearrangement links TRBV6-1 to TRBJ1-5; D is undetermined. The CDR3 length is 14 residues. Germline V gives CDR1 MNHNS, CDR2 SASEGT. Trimming cost V 1 base and J 6 bases, with 10 bases left between them. CDR3 nucleotide sequence: TGTGCCAGCAGTGAAGGACTTACAAGTCAGCCCCAGCATTTT. It is translated as CASSEGLTSQPQHF.

The chain combines TRBV9 with TRBJ2-1; 10 bases fit TRBD2. The CDR3 length is 15 residues. Germline-derived CDR1 and CDR2 are SGDLS and YYNGEE. The ends lost 4 bases at V and 3 bases at J; junction bases unmatched: 4. CDR3 sequence reads: CASSFLAGDYNEQFF. CDR3 nucleotide sequence: TGTGCCAGCAGCTTCCTAGCGGGGGACTACAATGAGCAGTTCTTC.

V gene TRBV18 combines with J gene TRBJ2-3; 7 bases fit TRBD2. Germline CDR1 KGHSH, CDR2 LQKENI. The CDR3 spans 16 residues. Unmatched junction bases numbered 11, after V lost 6 bases and J lost 2 bases. CDR3 in DNA: TGTGCCAGCTCTCCTAGGCGGGGGTCCTCCACAGATACGCAGTATTTT. Translated, it gives CASSPRRGSSTDTQYF. Combining the CDR3 with reference TRBV18 and TRBJ2-3 gives the whole variable domain NAGVMQNPRHLVRRRGQEARLRCSPMKGHSHVYWYRQLPEEGLKFMVYLQKENIIDESGMPKERFSAEFPKEGPSILRIQQVVRGDSAAYFCASSPRRGSSTDTQYFGPGTRLTVL.

V usage is TRBV28 and J usage is TRBJ1-5, with 7 bases fitting TRBD1. V dropped 6 bases and J dropped 6; count of bases not matched to a gene: 11. The CDR3 length is 15 residues. Germline V gene data show CDR1 as MDHEN and CDR2 as SYDVKM. The CDR3 DNA reads TGTGCCAGCAGGTCCAGACAGGGAGAGGGTCAGCCCCAGCATTTT. It is translated as CASRSRQGEGQPQHF. Combining the CDR3 with reference TRBV28 and TRBJ1-5 gives the whole variable domain DVKVTQSSRYLVKRTGEKVFLECVQDMDHENMFWYRQDPGLGLRLIYFSYDVKMKEKGDIPEGYSVSREKKERFSLILESASTNQTSMYLCASRSRQGEGQPQHFGDGTRLSIL.